The T cell receptor beta chain described here comes from a study of T cell responses to AZD1222 COVID-19 vaccine. Study as a whole: Whether given at about 4 or about 12 weeks, second doses were pooled.

Only in-frame clones appear in the TCRdb table, and some are missing; sequencing was by immunoSEQ multiplex PCR. The sample has 200,000 or so clones, around 92% seen once. A remark on this clone: Its antigen is still unknown.

Study-wide results and limits: There were mostly white British donors and more females than males, and clonal diversity was possibly underestimated.

The ends were cut back, 4 bases at V and 0 bases at J, with 12 bases in the middle. This CDR3 comprises 15 residues. Germline V CDR1 and CDR2: SEHNR, FQNEAQ (reference sequence). This sample comprised peripheral blood, obtained on day 0 of AZD1222 vaccination. V usage is TRBV7-9 and J usage is TRBJ1-1, with D possibly TRBD1 on 5 matching bases. This clonotype originated in an adult in good health. CDR3: CASSSVLGVNTEAFF. In nucleotides, the CDR3 is TGTGCCAGCAGCTCGGTCTTGGGGGTGAACACTGAAGCTTTCTTT.